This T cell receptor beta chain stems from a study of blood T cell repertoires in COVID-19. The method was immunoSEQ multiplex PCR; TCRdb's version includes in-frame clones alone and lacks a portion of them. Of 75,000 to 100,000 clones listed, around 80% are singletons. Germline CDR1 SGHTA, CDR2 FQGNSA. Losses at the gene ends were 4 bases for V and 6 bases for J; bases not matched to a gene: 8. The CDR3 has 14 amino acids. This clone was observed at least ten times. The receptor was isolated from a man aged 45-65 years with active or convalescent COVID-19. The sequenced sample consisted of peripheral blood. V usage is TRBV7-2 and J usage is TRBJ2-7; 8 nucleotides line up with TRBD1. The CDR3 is CASSSRTGLVEQYF. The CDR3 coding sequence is TGTGCCAGCAGCTCACGGACAGGGTTGGTCGAGCAGTACTTC.